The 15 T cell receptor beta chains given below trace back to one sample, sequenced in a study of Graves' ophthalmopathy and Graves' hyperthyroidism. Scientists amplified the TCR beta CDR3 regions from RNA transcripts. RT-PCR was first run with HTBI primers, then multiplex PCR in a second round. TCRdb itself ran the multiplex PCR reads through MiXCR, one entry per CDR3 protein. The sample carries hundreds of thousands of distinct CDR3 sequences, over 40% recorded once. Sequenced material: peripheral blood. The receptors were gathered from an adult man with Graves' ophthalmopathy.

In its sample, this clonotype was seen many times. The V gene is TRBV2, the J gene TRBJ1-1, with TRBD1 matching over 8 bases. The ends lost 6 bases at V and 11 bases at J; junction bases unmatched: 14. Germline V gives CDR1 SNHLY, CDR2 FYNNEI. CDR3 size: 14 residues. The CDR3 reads CASREDRVTGDAFF. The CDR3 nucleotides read TGTGCCAGCAGGGAGGACAGGGTTACCGGTGACGCTTTCTTT.

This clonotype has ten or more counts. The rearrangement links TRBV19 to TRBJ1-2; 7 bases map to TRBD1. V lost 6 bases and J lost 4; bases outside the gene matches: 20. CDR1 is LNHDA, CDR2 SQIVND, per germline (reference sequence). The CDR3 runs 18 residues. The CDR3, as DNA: TGTGCCAGTAGATCATTTAAGAGCGGACAGGCCCTGGGCTATGGCTACACCTTC. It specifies CASRSFKSGQALGYGYTF.

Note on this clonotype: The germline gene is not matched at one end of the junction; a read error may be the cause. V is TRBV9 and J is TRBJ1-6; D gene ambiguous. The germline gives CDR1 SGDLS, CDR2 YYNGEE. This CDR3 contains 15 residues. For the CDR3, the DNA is TGTGCCAGCAGCTTGTGGAAGCCTGATAATCCACCCCTCCACTTT. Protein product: CASSLWKPDNPPLHF.

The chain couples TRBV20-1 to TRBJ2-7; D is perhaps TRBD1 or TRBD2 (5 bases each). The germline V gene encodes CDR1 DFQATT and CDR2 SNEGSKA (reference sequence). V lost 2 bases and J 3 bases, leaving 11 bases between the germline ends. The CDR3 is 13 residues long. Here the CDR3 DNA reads TGCAGTGCTAGACCCCGGGGCATCTACGAGCAGTACTTC. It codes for CSARPRGIYEQYF.

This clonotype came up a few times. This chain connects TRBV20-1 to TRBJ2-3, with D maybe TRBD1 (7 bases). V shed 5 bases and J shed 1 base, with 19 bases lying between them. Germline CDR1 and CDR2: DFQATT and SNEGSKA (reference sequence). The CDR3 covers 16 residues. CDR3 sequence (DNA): TGCAGTGCTCCCAAGGCGGGACAGAGGGGCACAGATACGCAGTATTTT. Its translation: CSAPKAGQRGTDTQYF.

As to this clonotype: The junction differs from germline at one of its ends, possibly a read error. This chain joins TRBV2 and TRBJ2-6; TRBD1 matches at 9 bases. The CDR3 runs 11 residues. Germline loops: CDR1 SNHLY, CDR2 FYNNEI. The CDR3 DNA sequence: TGTGCCAGCAGAGGGACAGGGATTTCGGCTTTC. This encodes CASRGTGISAF.

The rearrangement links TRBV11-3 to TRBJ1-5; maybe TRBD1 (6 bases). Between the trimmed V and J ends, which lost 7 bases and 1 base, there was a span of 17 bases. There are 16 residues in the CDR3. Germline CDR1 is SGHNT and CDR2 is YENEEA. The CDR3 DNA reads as TGTGCCAGCATCACAGGGAGGGACTGGAGCAATCAGCCCCAGCATTTT. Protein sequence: CASITGRDWSNQPQHF.

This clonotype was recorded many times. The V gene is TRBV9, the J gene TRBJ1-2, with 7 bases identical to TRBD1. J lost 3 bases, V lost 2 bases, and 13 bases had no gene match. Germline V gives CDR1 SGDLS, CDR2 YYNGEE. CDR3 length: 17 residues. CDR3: CASSVARDSEDYYGYTF. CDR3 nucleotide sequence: TGTGCCAGCAGCGTCGCCCGGGACAGTGAAGACTACTATGGCTACACCTTC.

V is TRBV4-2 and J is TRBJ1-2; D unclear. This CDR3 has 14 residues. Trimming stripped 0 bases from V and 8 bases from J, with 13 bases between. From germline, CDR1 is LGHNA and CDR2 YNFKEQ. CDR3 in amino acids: CASSQERAGFGYTF. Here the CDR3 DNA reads TGTGCCAGCAGCCAAGAACGAGCTGGGTTCGGCTACACCTTC.

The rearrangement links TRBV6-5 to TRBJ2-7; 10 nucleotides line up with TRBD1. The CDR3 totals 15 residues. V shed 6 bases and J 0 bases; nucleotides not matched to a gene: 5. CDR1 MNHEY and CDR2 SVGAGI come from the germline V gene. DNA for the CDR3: TGTGCCAGCAGCGGGACAGGGGCAAACTCCTACGAGCAGTACTTC. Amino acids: CASSGTGANSYEQYF.

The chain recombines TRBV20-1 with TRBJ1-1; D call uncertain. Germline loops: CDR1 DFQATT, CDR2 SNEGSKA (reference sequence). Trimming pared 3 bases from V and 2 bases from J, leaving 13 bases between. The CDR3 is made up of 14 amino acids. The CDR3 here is CSASGPATNTEAFF. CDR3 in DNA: TGCAGTGCTAGCGGACCAGCCACAAACACTGAAGCTTTCTTT.

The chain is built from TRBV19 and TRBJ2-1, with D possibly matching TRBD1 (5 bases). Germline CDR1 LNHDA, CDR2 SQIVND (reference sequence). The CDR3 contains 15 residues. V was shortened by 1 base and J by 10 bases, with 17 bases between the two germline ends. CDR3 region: CASSIVADITYEQFF. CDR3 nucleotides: TGTGCCAGTAGTATAGTGGCGGACATCACCTACGAGCAGTTCTTC. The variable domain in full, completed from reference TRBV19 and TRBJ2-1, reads DGGITQSPKYLFRKEGQNVTLSCEQNLNHDAMYWYRQDPGQGLRLIYYSQIVNDFQKGDIAEGYSVSREKKESFPLTVTSAQKNPTAFYLCASSIVADITYEQFFGPGTRLTVL.

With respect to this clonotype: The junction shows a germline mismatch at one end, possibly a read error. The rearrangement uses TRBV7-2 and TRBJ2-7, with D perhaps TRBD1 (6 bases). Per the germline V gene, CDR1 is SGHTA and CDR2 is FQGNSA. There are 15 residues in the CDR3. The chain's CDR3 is CASSQGADSTYEQYF. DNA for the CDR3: TGCGCCAGCAGCCAAGGGGCGGACAGCACCTACGAGCAGTACTTC. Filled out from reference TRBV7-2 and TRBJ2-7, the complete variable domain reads GAGVSQSPSNKVTEKGKDVELRCDPISGHTALYWYRQSLGQGLEFLIYFQGNSAPDKSGLPSDRFSAERTGGSVSTLTIQRTQQEDSAVYLCASSQGADSTYEQYFGPGTRLTVT.

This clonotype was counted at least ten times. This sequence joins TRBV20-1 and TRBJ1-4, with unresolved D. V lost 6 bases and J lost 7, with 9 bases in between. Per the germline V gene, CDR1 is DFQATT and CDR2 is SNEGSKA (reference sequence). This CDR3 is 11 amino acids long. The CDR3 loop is CSAPLVEKLFF. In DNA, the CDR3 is TGCAGTGCCCCATTGGTTGAAAAACTGTTTTTT.

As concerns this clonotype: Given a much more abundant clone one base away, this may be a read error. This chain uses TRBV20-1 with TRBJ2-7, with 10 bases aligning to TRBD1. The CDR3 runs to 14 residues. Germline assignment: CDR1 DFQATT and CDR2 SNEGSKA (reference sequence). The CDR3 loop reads CTANSGTGAWEQYF. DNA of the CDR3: TGCACTGCTAATTCGGGGACAGGGGCTTGGGAGCAGTACTTC.